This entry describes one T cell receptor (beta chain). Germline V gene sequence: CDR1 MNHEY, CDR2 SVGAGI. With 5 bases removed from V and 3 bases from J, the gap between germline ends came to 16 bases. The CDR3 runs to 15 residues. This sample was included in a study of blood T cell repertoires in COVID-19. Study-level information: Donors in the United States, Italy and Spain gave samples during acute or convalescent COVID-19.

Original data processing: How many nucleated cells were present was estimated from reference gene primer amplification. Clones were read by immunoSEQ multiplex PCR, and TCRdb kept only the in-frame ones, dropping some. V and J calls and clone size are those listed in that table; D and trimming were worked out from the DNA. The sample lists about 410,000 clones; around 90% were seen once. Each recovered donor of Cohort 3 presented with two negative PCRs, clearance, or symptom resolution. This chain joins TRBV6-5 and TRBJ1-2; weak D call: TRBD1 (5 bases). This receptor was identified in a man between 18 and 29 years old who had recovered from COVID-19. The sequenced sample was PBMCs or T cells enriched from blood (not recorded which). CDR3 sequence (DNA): TGTGCCAGCAGTCCAGGCCAGGGCTTTGACTATGGCTACACCTTC. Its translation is CASSPGQGFDYGYTF.